This T cell receptor beta chain stems from a study of PD-1 blockade in classical Hodgkin lymphoma. V lost 5 bases to trimming and J lost 2 bases, with 16 bases between them. In germline, CDR1 is SGHVS, CDR2 FQNEAQ. The CDR3 consists of 16 residues. General observations from the study: The authors have not defined what causes the repertoire differences, possibly disease activity or prior therapy.

All patients relapsed after autologous stem cell transplantation, and brentuximab vedotin exposure varied. The study recorded best responses of complete response, partial response or progressive disease. TCRdb keeps only in-frame clones here, not all; method: immunoSEQ multiplex PCR. Seen here are approximately 36,000 clones, 69% observed once, and the top ten hold approximately 14%. In the case of this clone: Its antigen is undetermined.

The V and J genes are TRBV7-8 and TRBJ2-1; either TRBD1 or TRBD2 may supply D (5 bases each). Specimen: peripheral blood mononuclear cells (PBMCs), collected before the second cycle of nivolumab. The TCR was taken from a human donor with classical Hodgkin lymphoma. As DNA, the CDR3 is TGTGCCAGCAGCCCCCATTGGGGGTCGGCCTACAATGAGCAGTTCTTC. Translated, it gives CASSPHWGSAYNEQFF.